These T cell receptor beta chains were read from a single sample in a study of cytomegalovirus exposure and HLA in healthy donors. Clones were read by immunoSEQ multiplex PCR, and TCRdb kept only the in-frame ones, dropping some. The repertoire includes 100,000 to 150,000 clones, more than 60% of them detected once, and about 1.8% sits in the top ten. The source material was PBMCs. These receptors all stem from a woman in her forties in good health and CMV-seronegative. Each CDR3 is given with its conserved first and last residue. Each record gives: V gene, J gene, CDR3 length, CDR3 protein.

V gene: TRBV9; J gene: TRBJ2-2; CDR3 length: 16; CDR3 protein: CASSRTSRMVTGELFF
V gene: TRBV9; J gene: TRBJ2-1; CDR3 length: 14; CDR3 protein: CASSLDEKGNEQFF
V gene: TRBV7-6; J gene: TRBJ2-5; CDR3 length: 16; CDR3 protein: CASSLRGSIDGETQYF
V gene: TRBV2; J gene: TRBJ2-5; CDR3 length: 15; CDR3 protein: CASVGTSGSDGTQYF
V gene: TRBV6-1; J gene: TRBJ2-7; CDR3 length: 13; CDR3 protein: CASSVESSYEQYF
V gene: TRBV6-6; J gene: TRBJ2-7; CDR3 length: 16; CDR3 protein: CASSDGPGKTPYEQYF
V gene: TRBV4-1; J gene: TRBJ2-1; CDR3 length: 18; CDR3 protein: CASSQDSSGVRSYNEQFF
V gene: TRBV9; J gene: TRBJ2-3; CDR3 length: 15; CDR3 protein: CASSPGGHGSDTQYF
V gene: TRBV5-1; J gene: TRBJ2-7; CDR3 length: 15; CDR3 protein: CASSSSGTGAYEQYF
V gene: TRBV5-1; J gene: TRBJ1-4; CDR3 length: 16; CDR3 protein: CASSLDKGAGNEKLFF
V gene: TRBV19; J gene: TRBJ2-3; CDR3 length: 16; CDR3 protein: CASSKPNAGGTDTQYF
V gene: TRBV27; J gene: TRBJ1-2; CDR3 length: 15; CDR3 protein: CASSYRGRGGGGYTF
V gene: TRBV28; J gene: TRBJ1-1; CDR3 length: 13; CDR3 protein: CASSLGREPRAFF
V gene: TRBV11-3; J gene: TRBJ2-7; CDR3 length: 13; CDR3 protein: CASSSDRFNEQYF
V gene: TRBV25-1; J gene: TRBJ1-6; CDR3 length: 14; CDR3 protein: CASSDPPQYSPLHF
V gene: TRBV10-3; J gene: TRBJ1-6; CDR3 length: 16; CDR3 protein: CAISESNTAETSPLHF
V gene: TRBV18; J gene: TRBJ2-1; CDR3 length: 13; CDR3 protein: CASSPDWYNEQFF
V gene: TRBV7-2; J gene: TRBJ2-1; CDR3 length: 15; CDR3 protein: CASSLELAGTYEQFF
V gene: TRBV11-2; J gene: TRBJ1-4; CDR3 length: 16; CDR3 protein: CASSGGRTGLNEKLFF
V gene: TRBV13; J gene: TRBJ2-7; CDR3 length: 15; CDR3 protein: CASSLRDRGSYEQYF
V gene: TRBV19; J gene: TRBJ1-6; CDR3 length: 13; CDR3 protein: CASMTGGGSPLHF
V gene: TRBV5-6; J gene: TRBJ1-4; CDR3 length: 15; CDR3 protein: CASSSLVATNEKLFF
V gene: TRBV7-6; J gene: .; CDR3 length: 16; CDR3 protein: CASSDSGSNPGYEQYF